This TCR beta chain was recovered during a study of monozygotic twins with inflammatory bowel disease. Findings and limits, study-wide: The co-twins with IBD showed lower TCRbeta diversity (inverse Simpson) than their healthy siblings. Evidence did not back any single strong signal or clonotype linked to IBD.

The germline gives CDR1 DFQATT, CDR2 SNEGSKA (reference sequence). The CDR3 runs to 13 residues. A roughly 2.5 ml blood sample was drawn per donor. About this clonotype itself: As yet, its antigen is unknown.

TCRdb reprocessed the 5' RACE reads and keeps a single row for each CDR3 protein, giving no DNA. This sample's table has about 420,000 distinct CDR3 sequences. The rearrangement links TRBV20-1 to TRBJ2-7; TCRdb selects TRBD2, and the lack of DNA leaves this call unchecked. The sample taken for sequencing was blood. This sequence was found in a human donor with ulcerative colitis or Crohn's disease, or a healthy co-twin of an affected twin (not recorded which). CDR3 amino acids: CSAERGGTYEQYF.